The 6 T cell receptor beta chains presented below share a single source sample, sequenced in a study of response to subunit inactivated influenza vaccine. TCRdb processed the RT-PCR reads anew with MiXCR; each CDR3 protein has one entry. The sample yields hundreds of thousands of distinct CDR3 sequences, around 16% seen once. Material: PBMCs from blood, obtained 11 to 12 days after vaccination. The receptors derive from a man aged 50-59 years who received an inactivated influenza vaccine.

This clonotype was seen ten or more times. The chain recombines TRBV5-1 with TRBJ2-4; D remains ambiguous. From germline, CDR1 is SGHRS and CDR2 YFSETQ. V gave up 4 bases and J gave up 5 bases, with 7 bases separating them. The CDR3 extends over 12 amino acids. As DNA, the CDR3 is TGCGCCAGCAGCCTGTACGAAAACATTCAGTACTTC. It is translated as CASSLYENIQYF.

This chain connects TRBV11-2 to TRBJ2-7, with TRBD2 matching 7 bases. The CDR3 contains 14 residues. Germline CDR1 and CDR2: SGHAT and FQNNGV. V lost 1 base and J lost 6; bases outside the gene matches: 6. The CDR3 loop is CASSLGTRGGEQYF. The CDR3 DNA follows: TGTGCCAGCAGCTTAGGGACTCGCGGGGGCGAGCAGTACTTC.

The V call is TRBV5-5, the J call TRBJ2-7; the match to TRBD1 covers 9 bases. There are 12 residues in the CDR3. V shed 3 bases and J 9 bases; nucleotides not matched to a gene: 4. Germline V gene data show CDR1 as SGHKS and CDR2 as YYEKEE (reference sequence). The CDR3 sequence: CASSSYRGPQYF. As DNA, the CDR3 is TGTGCCAGCAGCTCATACAGGGGGCCGCAGTACTTC.

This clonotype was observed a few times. The CDR3 DNA is TGTGCCAGCAGTTTAGAAGCTTTCTTT. Encoded protein: CASSLEAFF. V usage is TRBV12-3 or TRBV12-4 and J usage is TRBJ1-1; D unclear. CDR3 size: 9 residues. V gave up 1 base and J gave up 9 bases, with 0 bases separating them.

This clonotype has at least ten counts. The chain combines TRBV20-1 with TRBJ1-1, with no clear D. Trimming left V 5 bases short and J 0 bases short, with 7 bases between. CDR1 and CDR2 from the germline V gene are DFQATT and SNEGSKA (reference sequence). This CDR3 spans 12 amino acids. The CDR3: CSASTVNTEAFF. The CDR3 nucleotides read TGCAGTGCTTCGACGGTGAACACTGAAGCTTTCTTT.

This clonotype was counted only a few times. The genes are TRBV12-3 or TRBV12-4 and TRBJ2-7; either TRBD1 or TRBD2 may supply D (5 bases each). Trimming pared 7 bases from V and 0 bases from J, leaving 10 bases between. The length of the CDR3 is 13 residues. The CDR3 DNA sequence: TGTGCCAGCAATGACGGGGCCTCCTACGAGCAGTACTTC. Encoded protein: CASNDGASYEQYF.